These 19 T cell receptor beta chains came from one sample sequenced in a study of cytomegalovirus exposure and HLA in healthy donors. The PCR used 60 Vbeta and 13 Jbeta primers. Data came from immunoSEQ multiplex PCR; TCRdb stores just in-frame clones and leaves some out. The sample lists about 140,000 clones; 60% to 85% were seen once. The sample was PBMCs. The receptors shown here come from a man younger than 30 in good health and CMV-seronegative.

The genes are TRBV9 and TRBJ1-5; D might be TRBD1 (5 bases). CDR3 length equals 15 residues. V was clipped by 3 bases and J by 3 bases, with 13 bases between them. Germline CDR1 reads SGDLS; CDR2 reads YYNGEE. CDR3 amino acids: CASSETAGNNQPQHF. The CDR3 DNA reads TGTGCCAGCAGCGAGACTGCAGGGAACAATCAGCCCCAGCATTTT.

This chain uses TRBV19 with TRBJ1-2, with TRBD1 matching over 10 bases. CDR3 size: 15 residues. In germline, CDR1 is LNHDA, CDR2 SQIVND (reference sequence). V lost 9 bases and J lost 2; bases outside the gene matches: 9. CDR3 DNA: TGTGCCAGCCATCTGAGGACAGGGGGGAACTATGGCTACACCTTC. It is translated as CASHLRTGGNYGYTF.

The chain has TRBV9 and TRBJ2-5; TRBD2 agrees at 11 bases. The CDR3 is 15 amino acids. CDR1 is SGDLS, CDR2 YYNGEE, per germline. The J segment lost 3 bases and the V segment lost 3 bases, leaving 4 bases of the junction unmatched. In DNA form, the CDR3 reads TGTGCCAGCAGCGGTAGCGGGGGGGCCGAAGAGACCCAGTACTTC. Translated: CASSGSGGAEETQYF.

This chain uses TRBV5-5 with TRBJ2-1; D might be TRBD2 (7 bases). Germline CDR1 reads SGHKS; CDR2 reads YYEKEE (reference sequence). Trimming pared 0 bases from V and 0 bases from J, leaving 10 bases between. The CDR3 sequence is 16 residues long. The CDR3, as DNA: TGTGCCAGCAGCTTGGAGGCGGGGGCCTCCTACAATGAGCAGTTCTTC. It encodes CASSLEAGASYNEQFF. Variable domain in full (rest from reference TRBV5-5 and TRBJ2-1): DAGVTQSPTHLIKTRGQQVTLRCSPISGHKSVSWYQQVLGQGPQFIFQYYEKEERGRGNFPDRFSARQFPNYSSELNVNALLLGDSALYLCASSLEAGASYNEQFFGPGTRLTVL.

The chain recombines TRBV10-1 with TRBJ2-7; 9 bases line up with TRBD1. There are 14 residues in the CDR3. Germline assignment: CDR1 WNHNN and CDR2 SYGVQD (reference sequence). Germline trimming cut 5 bases from V and 5 bases from J; bases unmatched to any gene: 7. The chain's CDR3 is CASSRDRESHEQYF. CDR3 in DNA: TGCGCCAGCAGTAGGGACAGGGAGTCCCACGAGCAGTACTTC.

The V and J genes are TRBV11-2 and TRBJ1-6; 8 bases are a match to TRBD1. The CDR3 has 16 amino acids. Germline values: CDR1 SGHAT, CDR2 FQNNGV. V shed 5 bases and J 10 bases; nucleotides not matched to a gene: 13. The CDR3 spells CASSQTIGQGGSPLHF. CDR3 sequence (DNA): TGTGCCAGCAGCCAAACGATCGGACAGGGAGGGTCACCCCTCCACTTT.

This chain joins TRBV2 and TRBJ2-5; no clear D gene. V lost 8 bases, J lost 5 bases, and 9 bases lay in between. Germline CDR1 SNHLY, CDR2 FYNNEI. CDR3 size: 11 residues. CDR3 coding DNA: TGTGCCAGCTGCCTATTGGAGACCCAGTACTTC. This translates into CASCLLETQYF.

J is TRBJ2-7 and V is TRBV5-1, with D possibly being TRBD2 (5 bases). This CDR3 contains 16 residues. The V and J ends lost 0 bases and 2 bases respectively, with 15 bases between them. Looked up from germline, CDR1 is SGHRS and CDR2 is YFSETQ. The CDR3 nucleotides read TGCGCCAGCAGCTTGGCCTCAGGAGGAAGAACCTACGAGCAGTACTTC. This codes for CASSLASGGRTYEQYF.

The rearrangement uses TRBV19 and TRBJ2-3, with TRBD2 matching 7 bases. J was trimmed by 4 bases and V by 4 bases; bases with no gene match: 8. The CDR3 length is 15 residues. Germline V lookup: CDR1 LNHDA, CDR2 SQIVND (reference sequence). This chain's CDR3 is CASSRGGRDSDTQYF. CDR3 coding DNA: TGTGCCAGTAGTAGGGGCGGGAGAGACTCAGATACGCAGTATTTT.

This sequence joins TRBV14 and TRBJ1-1, with D uncertain. The ends were cut back, 5 bases at V and 3 bases at J, with 13 bases in the middle. CDR1 and CDR2 from the germline V gene are SGHDN and FVKESK. The CDR3 loop spans 14 amino acids. The CDR3 DNA reads TGTGCCAGCAGCGGCGGTGGGTTCTACACTGAAGCTTTCTTT. Translating gives CASSGGGFYTEAFF.

The sample holds a few counts of this clone. This chain links TRBV7-9 with TRBJ2-3; possibly TRBD1 for D (6 bases). Per germline, CDR1 SEHNR and CDR2 FQNEAQ (reference sequence). V was cut by 4 bases and J by 1 base, with 18 bases left in between. CDR3 length: 17 amino acids. The CDR3 DNA reads as TGTGCCAGCAGCTCCTACCAAGGGGGTGGGGGCACAGATACGCAGTATTTT. Translated, it gives CASSSYQGGGGTDTQYF.

The chain joins TRBV5-1 to TRBJ2-1, with 10 bases aligning to TRBD2. The junction had 7 bases not matched to a gene; V was cut back by 0 bases and J by 1 base. This CDR3 spans 18 amino acids. CDR1 and CDR2 from the germline V gene are SGHRS and YFSETQ. The CDR3 DNA reads as TGCGCCAGCAGCTTGGTCCCTAGCGGGAGTAGGTCCTACAATGAGCAGTTCTTC. Its translation: CASSLVPSGSRSYNEQFF. The entire variable domain, with the rest obtained from reference TRBV5-1 and TRBJ2-1, is as follows: KAGVTQTPRYLIKTRGQQVTLSCSPISGHRSVSWYQQTPGQGLQFLFEYFSETQRNKGNFPGRFSGRQFSNSRSEMNVSTLELGDSALYLCASSLVPSGSRSYNEQFFGPGTRLTVL.

This clone has a handful of counts. The chain combines TRBV18 with TRBJ2-2; TRBD1 matches at 8 bases. V was pared by 5 bases and J by 4 bases, with 6 bases of the junction left unmatched. The CDR3 spans 15 residues. Germline V gene sequence: CDR1 KGHSH, CDR2 LQKENI. CDR3 in amino acids: CASSSNRGSTGELFF. Here the CDR3 DNA reads TGTGCCAGCTCATCCAACAGGGGGAGCACCGGGGAGCTGTTTTTT.

The rearrangement joins TRBV7-9 to TRBJ2-1; TRBD2 agrees at 8 bases. The V and J ends lost 3 bases and 12 bases, in that order; junction bases with no gene match: 10. Germline V lookup: CDR1 SEHNR, CDR2 FQNEAQ (reference sequence). This CDR3 contains 14 residues. The CDR3 DNA reads as TGTGCCAGCAGCTTTAACAGCGGGGGCCGGACGCAGTTCTTC. Translated: CASSFNSGGRTQFF.

This chain links TRBV9 with TRBJ2-5; 10 nucleotides match TRBD2. The V gene's germline CDR1 is SGDLS and CDR2 YYNGEE. This CDR3 contains 15 residues. V shed 4 bases, J shed 2 bases, and the junction held 5 bases outside the gene matches. This CDR3 reads CASSHGLAAQETQYF. CDR3 DNA sequence: TGTGCCAGCAGCCACGGACTAGCGGCACAAGAGACCCAGTACTTC.

This clone was detected ten times or more. The gene calls are TRBV19 and TRBJ2-6, with no clear D. The CDR3 is made up of 16 amino acids. The germline V gene encodes CDR1 LNHDA and CDR2 SQIVND (reference sequence). V lost 4 bases and J 3 bases, leaving 13 bases between the germline ends. The CDR3 nucleotides read TGTGCCAGTAGTACTTATGTAACGAGTGGGGCCAACGTCCTGACTTTC. Translating it yields CASSTYVTSGANVLTF.

The J gene is TRBJ1-5, the V gene TRBV27; D is possibly TRBD1 (5 bases). Germline V CDR1 and CDR2: MNHEY, SMNVEV (reference sequence). Trimming removed 0 bases at V and 2 bases at J, with 11 bases between. The CDR3 has 16 amino acids. The CDR3 loop is CASSLSRGLGNQPQHF. CDR3 nucleotides: TGTGCCAGCAGTTTATCTAGGGGCTTGGGCAATCAGCCCCAGCATTTT.

The CDR3 region is CATRQGRYNEQFF. CDR3 bases: TGTGCCACCCGACAGGGCAGGTACAATGAGCAGTTCTTC. This chain joins TRBV2 and TRBJ2-1; 7 bases are shared with TRBD1. The CDR3 has 13 residues. Germline assignment: CDR1 SNHLY and CDR2 FYNNEI. Losses at the gene ends were 10 bases for V and 4 bases for J; bases not matched to a gene: 7.

The chain carries TRBV7-9 and TRBJ2-7; no reliable D call. Trimming stripped 4 bases from V and 1 base from J, with 26 bases between. The CDR3 contains 19 residues. Per the germline V gene, CDR1 is SEHNR and CDR2 is FQNEAQ (reference sequence). The CDR3 loop is CASSSPVTATRSVSYEQYF. The CDR3 nucleotides read TGTGCCAGCAGCTCCCCGGTTACTGCTACCCGTTCTGTTTCCTACGAGCAGTACTTC.